The 18 T cell receptor beta chains below were found in one sample sequenced in a study of CD8+ T cells in alopecia areata. Described treatment: oral pan-JAK inhibitor, 5-10 mg twice daily. The authors extracted RNA and reverse transcribed it into cDNA as the sequencing template. TCRdb's table, derived via immunoSEQ multiplex PCR, lists solely in-frame clones and lacks some. In the table there are roughly 190,000 clones, 64% of which are singletons. The starting material was CD4+ T cells sorted from blood, obtained around week 50, from a patient treated with tofacitinib. The receptor source for this set is a human donor with alopecia areata.

This chain joins TRBV30 and TRBJ2-7; 7 bases align to TRBD1. In germline, CDR1 is GTSNPN, CDR2 SVGIG (reference sequence). J lost 6 bases, V lost 0 bases, and 5 bases had no gene match. This CDR3 has 13 amino acids. CDR3 region: CAWSVQGPAEQYF. In nucleotides, the CDR3 is TGTGCCTGGAGTGTACAGGGGCCGGCCGAGCAGTACTTC.

This clone was found many times. This sequence joins TRBV29-1 and TRBJ1-1; a possible D gene is TRBD1 (5 bases). Germline-derived CDR1 and CDR2 are SQVTM and ANQGSEA. The V and J ends lost 4 bases and 0 bases respectively, with 9 bases between them. This CDR3 has 13 residues. CDR3 in amino acids: CSVVGRVNTEAFF. For the CDR3, the DNA is TGCAGCGTTGTGGGCAGGGTGAACACTGAAGCTTTCTTT.

In its sample, this clone was seen a few times. The CDR3 here is CASGRDGTRGYTF. CDR3 in DNA: TGTGCTAGTGGCCGCGACGGGACTCGTGGCTACACCTTC. The genes are TRBV12-5 and TRBJ1-2; a possible D gene is TRBD1 (5 bases). The germline V and J ends were trimmed by 6 bases and 7 bases, with 15 bases remaining between them. In germline, CDR1 is LGHNT, CDR2 FRNRAP. CDR3 length equals 13 residues.

The chain employs TRBV10-2 and TRBJ2-7; 7 bases map to TRBD2. V lost 4 bases to trimming and J lost 4 bases; unmatched junction nucleotides: 7. The CDR3 length is 14 residues. Germline values: CDR1 WSHSY, CDR2 SAAADI. The CDR3: CASSALGRGYEQYF. CDR3 in DNA: TGCGCCAGCAGTGCATTAGGGAGGGGATACGAGCAGTACTTC.

This chain links TRBV2 with TRBJ2-3; D may be TRBD1 (6 bases). Germline-derived CDR1 and CDR2 are SNHLY and FYNNEI. Trimming shortened V by 5 bases and J by 8 bases, and 14 bases separated the two germline ends. The CDR3 runs to 13 residues. In DNA form, the CDR3 reads TGTGCCAGCAGTCAATCCGAACAGGGTACGCAGTATTTT. This encodes CASSQSEQGTQYF.

The chain links TRBV9 to TRBJ2-1; no clear D. Between the trimmed V and J ends, which lost 0 bases and 6 bases, there was a span of 4 bases. CDR3 length equals 12 residues. Germline CDR1 SGDLS, CDR2 YYNGEE. As DNA, the CDR3 is TGTGCCAGCAGCGTAGGGCTCAATGAGCAGTTCTTC. Its translation is CASSVGLNEQFF.

The CDR3 region is CSVTHGDTQYF. The CDR3 nucleotides read TGCAGCGTGACACACGGAGATACGCAGTATTTT. The genes are TRBV29-1 and TRBJ2-3; D gene uncertain. The CDR3 spans 11 residues. The ends were cut back, 6 bases at V and 5 bases at J, with 9 bases in the middle. Germline values: CDR1 SQVTM, CDR2 ANQGSEA.

The V gene is TRBV9, the J gene TRBJ1-2; D call uncertain. V was shortened by 4 bases and J by 3 bases, with 13 bases between the two germline ends. The germline V gene encodes CDR1 SGDLS and CDR2 YYNGEE. There are 14 residues in the CDR3. As DNA, the CDR3 is TGTGCCAGCAGCCAAGAATTTGCAGACTATGGCTACACCTTC. Translating gives CASSQEFADYGYTF.

This clone appeared once. The gene calls are TRBV11-3 and TRBJ2-2, with unresolved D. CDR3 length equals 14 residues. V lost 1 base to trimming and J lost 1 base, with 4 bases between them. The germline V gene encodes CDR1 SGHNT and CDR2 YENEEA. CDR3 protein: CASSLGGNTGELFF. The CDR3 DNA reads TGTGCCAGCAGCTTAGGGGGGAACACCGGGGAGCTGTTTTTT. Full variable domain (remainder filled in from reference TRBV11-3 and TRBJ2-2): EAGVVQSPRYKIIEKKQPVAFWCNPISGHNTLYWYLQNLGQGPELLIRYENEEAVDDSQLPKDRFSAERLKGVDSTLKIQPAELGDSAVYLCASSLGGNTGELFFGEGSRLTVL.

The chain carries TRBV4-3 and TRBJ1-2; D is uncertain. The V end lost 1 base, the J end lost 5 bases, and 11 bases lay between the germline ends. This CDR3 has 14 amino acids. Germline CDR1 is LGHNA and CDR2 is YSLEER. The CDR3 protein is CASSQAGRGYGYTF. The CDR3 region has the DNA TGCGCCAGCAGCCAAGCAGGTCGAGGTTATGGCTACACCTTC.

The genes are TRBV5-4 and TRBJ1-2, with D uncertain. The CDR3 sequence is 13 residues long. V was trimmed by 1 base and J by 7 bases, leaving 11 bases between them. Germline CDR1 and CDR2: SGHNT and YYREEE (reference sequence). The CDR3 DNA follows: TGTGCCAGCAGCTTGTCCGAGGCTGCTGGCTACACCTTC. This translates into CASSLSEAAGYTF.

This chain joins TRBV5-1 and TRBJ2-5; possibly TRBD1 for D (6 bases). Germline CDR1 is SGHRS and CDR2 is YFSETQ. The CDR3 covers 15 residues. With 4 bases removed from V and 5 bases from J, the gap between germline ends came to 18 bases. The CDR3 reads CASSHRETVVETQYF. DNA for the CDR3: TGCGCCAGCAGCCACAGGGAGACAGTAGTGGAGACCCAGTACTTC.

V and J are TRBV2 and TRBJ2-7; 9 bases map to TRBD1. The junction had 14 bases not matched to a gene; V was cut back by 7 bases and J by 7 bases. The CDR3 has 15 amino acids. Germline values: CDR1 SNHLY, CDR2 FYNNEI. The CDR3 here is CASKPGTGSFGEQYF. CDR3 in DNA: TGTGCCAGCAAGCCCGGGACAGGGAGCTTCGGAGAGCAGTACTTC.

This chain joins TRBV5-1 and TRBJ1-2, with D hard to call. The germline V gene has CDR1 SGHRS and CDR2 YFSETQ. The length of the CDR3 is 13 residues. Deletions cut 4 bases from V and 8 bases from J, with 15 bases between. The CDR3 DNA sequence: TGCGCCAGCAGCCTTGAGGGAGCAGAAGGCTACACCTTC. Encoded protein: CASSLEGAEGYTF.

This chain uses TRBV5-4 with TRBJ2-5; maybe TRBD1 (6 bases). Germline CDR1 reads SGHNT; CDR2 reads YYREEE (reference sequence). This CDR3 is built from 14 residues. Trimming removed 7 bases at V and 5 bases at J, with 18 bases between. Here the CDR3 reads CASRDKGRGETQYF. DNA for the CDR3: TGTGCCAGCCGGGACAAAGGTCGTGGGGAGACCCAGTACTTC. The full variable domain, its missing parts supplied by reference TRBV5-4 and TRBJ2-5, is ETGVTQSPTHLIKTRGQQVTLRCSSQSGHNTVSWYQQALGQGPQFIFQYYREEENGRGNFPPRFSGLQFPNYSSELNVNALELDDSALYLCASRDKGRGETQYFGPGTRLLVL.

The chain couples TRBV2 to TRBJ1-5, with a tentative D call TRBD1 (5 bases). CDR1 SNHLY and CDR2 FYNNEI come from the germline V gene. CDR3 length: 13 residues. V was cut by 4 bases and J by 6 bases, with 10 bases left in between. The CDR3 DNA is TGTGCCAGCAGTGTGGGGCAGCCTCAGCCCCAGCATTTT. Translation: CASSVGQPQPQHF.

As regards this clone: This specimen includes other DNA sequences encoding the same CDR3. V is TRBV30 and J is TRBJ1-2; 10 bases map to TRBD1. Germline trimming cut 2 bases from V and 8 bases from J; bases unmatched to any gene: 5. From germline, CDR1 is GTSNPN and CDR2 SVGIG (reference sequence). The CDR3 is made up of 13 amino acids. The CDR3 spells CAWSRDRGYGYTF. In DNA form, the CDR3 reads TGTGCCTGGAGTCGGGACAGGGGCTACGGCTACACCTTC. The whole variable domain, filled in from reference TRBV30 and TRBJ1-2, reads SQTIHQWPATLVQPVGSPLSLECTVEGTSNPNLYWYRQAAGRGLQLLFYSVGIGQISSEVPQNLSASRPQDRQFILSSKKLLLSDSGFYLCAWSRDRGYGYTFGSGTRLTVV.

V is TRBV29-1 and J is TRBJ1-1; D is perhaps TRBD1 (6 bases). V was clipped by 7 bases and J by 0 bases, with 9 bases between them. CDR1 is SQVTM and CDR2 is ANQGSEA in the germline V gene. CDR3 size: 12 residues. CDR3 loop: CSAGTLNTEAFF. The CDR3 DNA sequence: TGCAGCGCAGGGACACTGAACACTGAAGCTTTCTTT.